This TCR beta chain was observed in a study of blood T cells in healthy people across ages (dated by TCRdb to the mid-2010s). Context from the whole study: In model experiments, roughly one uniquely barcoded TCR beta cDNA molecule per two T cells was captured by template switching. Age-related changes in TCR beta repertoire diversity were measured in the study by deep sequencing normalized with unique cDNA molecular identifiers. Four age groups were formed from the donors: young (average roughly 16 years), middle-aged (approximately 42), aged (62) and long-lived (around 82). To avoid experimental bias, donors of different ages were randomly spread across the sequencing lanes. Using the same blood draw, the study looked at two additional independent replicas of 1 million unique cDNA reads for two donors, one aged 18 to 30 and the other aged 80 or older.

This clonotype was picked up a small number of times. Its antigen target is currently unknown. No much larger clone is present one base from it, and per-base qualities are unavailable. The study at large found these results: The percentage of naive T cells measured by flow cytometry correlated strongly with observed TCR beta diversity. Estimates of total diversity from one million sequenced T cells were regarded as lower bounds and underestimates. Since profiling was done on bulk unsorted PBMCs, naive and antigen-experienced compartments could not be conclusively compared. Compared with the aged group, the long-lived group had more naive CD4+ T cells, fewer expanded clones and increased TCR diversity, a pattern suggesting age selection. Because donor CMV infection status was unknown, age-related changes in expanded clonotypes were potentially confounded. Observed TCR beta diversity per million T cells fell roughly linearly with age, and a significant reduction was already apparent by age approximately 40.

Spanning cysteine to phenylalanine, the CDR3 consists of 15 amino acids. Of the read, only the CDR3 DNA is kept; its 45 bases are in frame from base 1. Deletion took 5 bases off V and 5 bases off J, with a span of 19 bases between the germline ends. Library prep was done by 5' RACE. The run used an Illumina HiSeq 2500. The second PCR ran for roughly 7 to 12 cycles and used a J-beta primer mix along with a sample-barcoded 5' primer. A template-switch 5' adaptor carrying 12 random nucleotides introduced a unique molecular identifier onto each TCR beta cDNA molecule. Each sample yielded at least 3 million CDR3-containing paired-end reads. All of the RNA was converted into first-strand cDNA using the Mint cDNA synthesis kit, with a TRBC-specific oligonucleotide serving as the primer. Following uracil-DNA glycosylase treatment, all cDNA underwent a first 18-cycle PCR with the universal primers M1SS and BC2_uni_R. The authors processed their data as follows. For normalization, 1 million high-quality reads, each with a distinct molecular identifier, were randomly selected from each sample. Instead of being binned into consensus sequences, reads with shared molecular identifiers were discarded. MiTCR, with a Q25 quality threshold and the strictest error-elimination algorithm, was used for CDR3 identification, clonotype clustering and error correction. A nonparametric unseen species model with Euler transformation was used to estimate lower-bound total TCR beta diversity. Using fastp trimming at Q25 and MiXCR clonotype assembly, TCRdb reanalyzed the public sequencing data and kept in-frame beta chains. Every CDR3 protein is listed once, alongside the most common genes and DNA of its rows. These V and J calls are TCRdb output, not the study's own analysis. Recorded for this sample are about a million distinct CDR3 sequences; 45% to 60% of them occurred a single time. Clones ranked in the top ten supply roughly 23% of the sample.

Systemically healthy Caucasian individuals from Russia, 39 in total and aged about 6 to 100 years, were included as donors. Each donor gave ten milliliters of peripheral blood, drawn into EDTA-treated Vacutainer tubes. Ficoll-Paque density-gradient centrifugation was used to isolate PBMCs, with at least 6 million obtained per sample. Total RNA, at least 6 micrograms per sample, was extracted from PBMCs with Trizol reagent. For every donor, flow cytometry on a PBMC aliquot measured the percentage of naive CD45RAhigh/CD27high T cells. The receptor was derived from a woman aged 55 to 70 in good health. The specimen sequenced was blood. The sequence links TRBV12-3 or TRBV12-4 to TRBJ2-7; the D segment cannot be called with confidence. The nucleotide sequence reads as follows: TGTGCCAGCAGTGGCAGCATCAACCGTGGGCACGAGCAGTACTTC. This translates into CASSGSINRGHEQYF.